What follows are 11 T cell receptor beta chains derived from one specimen sequenced in a study of cytomegalovirus exposure and HLA in healthy donors. Primers: 60 Vbeta forward and 13 Jbeta reverse. The protocol was immunoSEQ multiplex PCR, while the TCRdb copy is restricted to in-frame clones and leaves out a portion. The repertoire has some 120,000 clones, about 78% of them found once; the top ten carry 0.95% to 1.5%. The sequenced sample was PBMCs. All receptors derive from a man aged 50 or older in good health and CMV-seronegative.

The chain couples TRBV18 to TRBJ2-3; 9 nucleotides line up with TRBD2. CDR3 size: 15 residues. V trimming: 3 bases; J trimming: 3 bases; junction bases outside the gene matches: 4. Germline V CDR1 and CDR2: KGHSH, LQKENI. CDR3 DNA sequence: TGTGCCAGCTCACCCATTGCGGGAGGGACAGATACGCAGTATTTT. Translated, it gives CASSPIAGGTDTQYF. Variable domain in full (rest from reference TRBV18 and TRBJ2-3): NAGVMQNPRHLVRRRGQEARLRCSPMKGHSHVYWYRQLPEEGLKFMVYLQKENIIDESGMPKERFSAEFPKEGPSILRIQQVVRGDSAAYFCASSPIAGGTDTQYFGPGTRLTVL.

The rearrangement joins TRBV27 to TRBJ2-1, with no clear D. Germline assignment: CDR1 MNHEY and CDR2 SMNVEV (reference sequence). The CDR3 loop spans 16 amino acids. V was trimmed by 3 bases and J by 4 bases, leaving 16 bases between them. This CDR3 reads CASSLVLELRYNEQFF. DNA for the CDR3: TGTGCCAGCAGTTTGGTGTTGGAGTTACGGTACAATGAGCAGTTCTTC.

This clone was picked up a small number of times. The chain uses TRBV7-9 and TRBJ1-4, with 12 bases matching TRBD1. Germline assignment: CDR1 SEHNR and CDR2 FQNEAQ (reference sequence). The CDR3 runs 19 residues. V shed 2 bases and J 3 bases; nucleotides not matched to a gene: 10. This CDR3 reads CASSLWGQGAEAANEKLFF. The CDR3 DNA is TGTGCCAGCAGCTTATGGGGACAGGGGGCAGAGGCGGCTAATGAAAAACTGTTTTTT.

This chain connects TRBV19 to TRBJ2-1; TRBD2 is a possible D gene (6 bases). V was shortened by 5 bases and J by 0 bases, with 11 bases between the two germline ends. Per the germline V gene, CDR1 is LNHDA and CDR2 is SQIVND (reference sequence). This CDR3 has 15 amino acids. The CDR3 spells CASSPGGSSYNEQFF. The CDR3 DNA is TGTGCCAGTAGTCCTGGGGGGAGCTCCTACAATGAGCAGTTCTTC.

The chain carries TRBV28 and TRBJ2-2; D is unresolved. In germline, CDR1 is MDHEN, CDR2 SYDVKM. The V gene lost 3 bases and the J gene lost 1 base, with 9 bases spanning the gap. This CDR3 spans 15 amino acids. This CDR3 reads CASSFLRLNTGELFF. CDR3 in DNA: TGTGCCAGCAGTTTTTTGCGCTTGAACACCGGGGAGCTGTTTTTT.

As for this clone: Germline is not matched at one junction end, which may reflect a read error. The gene calls are TRBV7-7 and TRBJ2-1; tentatively, D is TRBD1 (5 bases). Germline values: CDR1 SSHAT, CDR2 FNYEAQ (reference sequence). The CDR3 loop spans 13 amino acids. The CDR3 DNA is TGTGCTAGCAGCTTAGCAGGTCAGGGCCCTCAGTTCTTC. Encoded protein: CASSLAGQGPQFF. Variable domain in full (rest from reference TRBV7-7 and TRBJ2-1): GAGVSQSPRYKVTKRGQDVTLRCDPISSHATLYWYQQALGQGPEFLTYFNYEAQPDKSGLPSDRFSAERPEGSISTLTIQRTEQRDSAMYRCASSLAGQGPQFFGPGTRLTVL.

CDR3 bases: TGTGCCAGCAGCTTACAGCTAGCGGTAGGTTATGAGCAGTTCTTC. Its translation: CASSLQLAVGYEQFF. The chain has TRBV7-2 and TRBJ2-1; 7 nucleotides match TRBD2. The CDR3 covers 15 residues. V shed 2 bases, J shed 8 bases, and the junction held 9 bases outside the gene matches. Germline V gives CDR1 SGHTA, CDR2 FQGNSA.

This chain links TRBV7-9 with TRBJ2-1, with 15 bases that match TRBD2. The CDR3 has 19 amino acids. V lost 5 bases, J lost 2 bases, and 10 bases stayed unmatched. Germline V gene sequence: CDR1 SEHNR, CDR2 FQNEAQ (reference sequence). CDR3 region: CASSPVPGLAGGPYNEQFF. CDR3 nucleotides: TGTGCCAGCAGCCCGGTCCCGGGACTAGCGGGGGGCCCCTACAATGAGCAGTTCTTC.

The chain employs TRBV27 and TRBJ2-3, with 8 bases matching TRBD1. The CDR3 runs to 15 residues. V lost 9 bases, J lost 6 bases, and 14 bases stayed unmatched. CDR1 and CDR2 (germline): MNHEY, SMNVEV (reference sequence). The CDR3 DNA is TGTGCCAGTCGCGTAGTTCAGGGGGCGGTGGATACGCAGTATTTT. This encodes CASRVVQGAVDTQYF.

The V call is TRBV27, the J call TRBJ2-7; D is possibly TRBD1 (6 bases). V was pared by 0 bases and J by 3 bases, with 9 bases between. CDR3 length: 14 amino acids. The germline V gene has CDR1 MNHEY and CDR2 SMNVEV (reference sequence). Here the CDR3 reads CASSLSPDSYEQYF. The CDR3 nucleotides read TGTGCCAGCAGTTTATCGCCGGACAGCTACGAGCAGTACTTC.

This rearrangement joins TRBV7-9 to TRBJ1-5; possible D gene TRBD1, 5 bases. In germline, CDR1 is SEHNR, CDR2 FQNEAQ (reference sequence). V was cut by 5 bases and J by 4 bases, with 12 bases left in between. The CDR3 has 14 amino acids. Here the CDR3 DNA reads TGTGCCAGCAGCCCTGACAGATTAAATCAGCCCCAGCATTTT. This gives the protein CASSPDRLNQPQHF.